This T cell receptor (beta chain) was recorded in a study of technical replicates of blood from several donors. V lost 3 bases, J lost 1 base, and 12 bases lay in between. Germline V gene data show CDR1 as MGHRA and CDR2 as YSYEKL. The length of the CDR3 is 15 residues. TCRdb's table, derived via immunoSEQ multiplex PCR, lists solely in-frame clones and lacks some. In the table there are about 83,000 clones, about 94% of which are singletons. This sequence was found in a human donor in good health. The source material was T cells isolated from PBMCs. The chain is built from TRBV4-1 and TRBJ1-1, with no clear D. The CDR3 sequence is CASSQGRRENTEAFF. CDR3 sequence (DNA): TGCGCCAGCAGCCAGGGCCGGCGGGAGAACACTGAAGCTTTCTTT.